This TCR beta chain was documented in a study of shared clonotypes between healthy human individuals. Study-wide background: The study used three CD4 naive, three CD4 memory, two CD8 naive and one CD8 memory plate per donor.

Deep-level running was used for the assay. Template for every sorted-subset replicate PCR totaled roughly 210 ng DNA, approximately 30,000 T cell genomes. Clones were read by immunoSEQ multiplex PCR, and TCRdb kept only the in-frame ones, dropping some. This sample has around 690,000 clones, with less than 95% found just once. The receptor was derived from a man younger than 30 in good health. Some clones in this sample may be carry-over from other donors' samples. The material sequenced was memory CD8+ T cells from PBMCs. Subset of the sample: CD45RO+ cells pooled with CCR7-negative TemRA cells.

CDR3 residues: CASSQNIAGASGNEQYF. CDR3 sequence (DNA): TGCGCCAGCAGCCAAAACATAGCGGGAGCCTCAGGGAACGAGCAGTACTTC. The J gene is TRBJ2-7, the V gene TRBV4-1, with 9 positions matching TRBD2. The germline V gene has CDR1 MGHRA and CDR2 YSYEKL. V dropped 2 bases and J dropped 5; count of bases not matched to a gene: 13. There are 17 residues in the CDR3.